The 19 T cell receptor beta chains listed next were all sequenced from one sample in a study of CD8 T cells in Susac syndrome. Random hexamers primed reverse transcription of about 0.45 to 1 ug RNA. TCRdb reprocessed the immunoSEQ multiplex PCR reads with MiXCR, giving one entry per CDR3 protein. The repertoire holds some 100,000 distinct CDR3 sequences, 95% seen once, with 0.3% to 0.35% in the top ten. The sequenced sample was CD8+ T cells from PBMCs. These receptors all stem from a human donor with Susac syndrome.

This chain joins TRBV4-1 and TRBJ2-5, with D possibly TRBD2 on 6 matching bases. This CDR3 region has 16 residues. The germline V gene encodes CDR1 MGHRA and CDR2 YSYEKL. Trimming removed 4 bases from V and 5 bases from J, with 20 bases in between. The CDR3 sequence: CASSPRGRQEGETQYF. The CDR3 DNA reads TGCGCCAGCAGCCCCCGGGGTAGGCAGGAGGGGGAGACCCAGTACTTC.

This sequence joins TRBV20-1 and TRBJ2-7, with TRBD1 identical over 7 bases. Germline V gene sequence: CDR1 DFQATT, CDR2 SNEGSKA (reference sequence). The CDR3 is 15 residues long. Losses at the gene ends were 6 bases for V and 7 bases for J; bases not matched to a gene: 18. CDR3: CSADTGVGLRFEQYF. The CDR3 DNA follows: TGCAGTGCGGATACAGGGGTGGGTCTGAGGTTTGAGCAGTACTTC.

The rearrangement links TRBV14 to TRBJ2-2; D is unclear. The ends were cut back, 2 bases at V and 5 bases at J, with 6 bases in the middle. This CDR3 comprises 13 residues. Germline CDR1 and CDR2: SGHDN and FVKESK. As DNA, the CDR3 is TGTGCCAGCAGCCAATTTTTGACCGGGGAGCTGTTTTTT. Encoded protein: CASSQFLTGELFF.

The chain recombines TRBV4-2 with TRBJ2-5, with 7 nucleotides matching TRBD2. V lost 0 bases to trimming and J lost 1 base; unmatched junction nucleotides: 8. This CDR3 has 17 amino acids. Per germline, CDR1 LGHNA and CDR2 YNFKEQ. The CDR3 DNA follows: TGTGCCAGCAGCCAAGATTGGGGGTCTAGCGGCCAAGAGACCCAGTACTTC. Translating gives CASSQDWGSSGQETQYF.

The CDR3 reads CASSDPGETQYF. CDR3 in DNA: TGTGCCAGCTCAGACCCTGGGGAGACCCAGTACTTC. The chain employs TRBV18 and TRBJ2-5; D is uncertain. This CDR3 has 12 residues. Germline V gives CDR1 KGHSH, CDR2 LQKENI. V shed 5 bases and J shed 5 bases, with 9 bases lying between them.

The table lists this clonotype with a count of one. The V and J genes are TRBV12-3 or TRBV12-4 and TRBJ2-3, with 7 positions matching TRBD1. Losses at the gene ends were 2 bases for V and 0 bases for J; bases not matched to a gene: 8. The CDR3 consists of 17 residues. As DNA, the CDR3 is TGTGCCAGCAGTTTAAACGGACAGGCCTCTAGCACAGATACGCAGTATTTT. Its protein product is CASSLNGQASSTDTQYF.

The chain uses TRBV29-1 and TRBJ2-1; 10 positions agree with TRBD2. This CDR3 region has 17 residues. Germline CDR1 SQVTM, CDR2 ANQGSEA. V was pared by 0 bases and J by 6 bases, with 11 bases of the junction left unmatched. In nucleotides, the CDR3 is TGCAGCGTTGAAGATCGTAGGACTAGCGGAACCCTCAATGAGCAGTTCTTC. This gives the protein CSVEDRRTSGTLNEQFF.

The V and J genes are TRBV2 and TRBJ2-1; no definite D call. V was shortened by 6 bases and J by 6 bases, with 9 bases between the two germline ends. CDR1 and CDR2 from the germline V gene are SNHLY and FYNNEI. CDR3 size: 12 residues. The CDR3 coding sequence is TGTGCCAGCAGATTAGCTGTCAATGAGCAGTTCTTC. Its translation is CASRLAVNEQFF.

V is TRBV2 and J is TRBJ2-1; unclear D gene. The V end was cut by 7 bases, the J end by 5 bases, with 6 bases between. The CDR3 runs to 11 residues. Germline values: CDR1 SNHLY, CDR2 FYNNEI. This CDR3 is CASMPHNEQFF. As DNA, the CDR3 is TGTGCCAGCATGCCCCACAATGAGCAGTTCTTC. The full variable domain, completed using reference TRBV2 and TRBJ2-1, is EPEVTQTPSHQVTQMGQEVILRCVPISNHLYFYWYRQILGQKVEFLVSFYNNEISEKSEIFDDQFSVERPDGSNFTLKIRSTKLEDSAMYFCASMPHNEQFFGPGTRLTVL.

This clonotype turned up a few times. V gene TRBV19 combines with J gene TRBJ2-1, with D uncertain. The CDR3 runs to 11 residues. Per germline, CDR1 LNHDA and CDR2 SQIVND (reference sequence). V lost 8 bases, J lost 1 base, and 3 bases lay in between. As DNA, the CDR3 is TGTGCCAGTTCTTCCTACAATGAGCAGTTCTTC. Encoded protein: CASSSYNEQFF. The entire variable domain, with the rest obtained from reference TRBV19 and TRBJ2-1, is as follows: DGGITQSPKYLFRKEGQNVTLSCEQNLNHDAMYWYRQDPGQGLRLIYYSQIVNDFQKGDIAEGYSVSREKKESFPLTVTSAQKNPTAFYLCASSSYNEQFFGPGTRLTVL.

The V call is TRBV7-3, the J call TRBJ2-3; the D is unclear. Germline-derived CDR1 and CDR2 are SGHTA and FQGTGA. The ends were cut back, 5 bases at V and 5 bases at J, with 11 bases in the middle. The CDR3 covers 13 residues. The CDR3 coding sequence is TGTGCCAGCAGCCCCCGACCTGAAGATACGCAGTATTTT. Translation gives CASSPRPEDTQYF.

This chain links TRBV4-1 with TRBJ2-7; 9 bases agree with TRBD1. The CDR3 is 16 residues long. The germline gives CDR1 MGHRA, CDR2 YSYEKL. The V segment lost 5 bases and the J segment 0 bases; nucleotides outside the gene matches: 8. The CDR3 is CASSYQMGQGSYEQYF. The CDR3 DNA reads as TGCGCCAGCAGCTATCAGATGGGACAGGGCTCCTACGAGCAGTACTTC.

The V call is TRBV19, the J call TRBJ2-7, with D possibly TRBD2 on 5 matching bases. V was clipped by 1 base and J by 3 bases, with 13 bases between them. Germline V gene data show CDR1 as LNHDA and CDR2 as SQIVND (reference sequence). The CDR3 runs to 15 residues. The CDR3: CASSIGEDGSYEQYF. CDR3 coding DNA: TGTGCCAGTAGTATAGGCGAGGATGGGAGCTACGAGCAGTACTTC.

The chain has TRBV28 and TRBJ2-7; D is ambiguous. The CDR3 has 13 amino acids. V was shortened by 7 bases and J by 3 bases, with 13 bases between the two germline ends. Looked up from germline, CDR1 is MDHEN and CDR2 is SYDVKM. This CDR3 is CASTNSYFYEQYF. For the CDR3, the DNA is TGTGCCAGCACGAACAGCTACTTCTACGAGCAGTACTTC.

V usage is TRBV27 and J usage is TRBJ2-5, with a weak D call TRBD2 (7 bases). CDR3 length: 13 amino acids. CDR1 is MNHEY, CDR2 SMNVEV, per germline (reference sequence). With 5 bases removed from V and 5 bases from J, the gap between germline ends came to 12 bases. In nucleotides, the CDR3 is TGTGCCAGCAGTCGGCGGGGGCTGGAGACCCAGTACTTC. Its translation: CASSRRGLETQYF.

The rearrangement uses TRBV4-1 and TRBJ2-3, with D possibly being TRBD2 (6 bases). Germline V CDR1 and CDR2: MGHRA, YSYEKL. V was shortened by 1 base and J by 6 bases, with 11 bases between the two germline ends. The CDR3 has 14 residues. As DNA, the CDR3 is TGCGCCAGCAGCCAAGCGACTAGAGCGGATACGCAGTATTTT. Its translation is CASSQATRADTQYF.

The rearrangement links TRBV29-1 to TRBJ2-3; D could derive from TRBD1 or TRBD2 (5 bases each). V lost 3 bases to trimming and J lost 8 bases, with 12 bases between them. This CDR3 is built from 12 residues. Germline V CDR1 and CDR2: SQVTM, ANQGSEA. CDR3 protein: CSVDIGTSTQYF. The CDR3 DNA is TGCAGCGTTGATATCGGGACGAGTACGCAGTATTTT.

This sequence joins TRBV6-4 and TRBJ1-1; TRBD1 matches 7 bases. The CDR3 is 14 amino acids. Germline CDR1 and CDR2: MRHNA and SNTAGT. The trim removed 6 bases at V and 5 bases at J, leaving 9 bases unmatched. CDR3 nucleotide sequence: TGTGCCAGCAGACCAACAGGGGAGAGGACTGAAGCTTTCTTT. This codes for CASRPTGERTEAFF.

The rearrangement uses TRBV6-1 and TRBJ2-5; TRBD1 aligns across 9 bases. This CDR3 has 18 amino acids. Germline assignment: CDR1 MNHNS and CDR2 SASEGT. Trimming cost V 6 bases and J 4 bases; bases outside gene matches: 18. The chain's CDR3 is CASSPQVGDREMGETQYF. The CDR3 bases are TGTGCCAGCAGCCCCCAGGTGGGGGACAGGGAGATGGGAGAGACCCAGTACTTC.